This T cell receptor beta chain came from a study of T cells after yellow fever vaccination (dated by TCRdb to about 2019). As for the study more broadly: The SMART-Seq v4 Ultra Low Input RNA kit was used to prepare libraries from fractions with low cell numbers. To follow T-cell clones before and after both primary and booster YFV17D yellow fever vaccination, bulk TCR alpha and beta repertoires underwent longitudinal sequencing. The cohort comprised two healthy male donors, one aged 18 to 30 and one aged 30 to 40 years. Bulk PBMC replicates and cell subsets were isolated from blood drawn at multiple timepoints before and after both primary and secondary immunization. Study-level results and caveats: Compared with the primary T-cell response, the secondary T-cell response was faster but weaker, reaching its peak on day 5 rather than on day 15. A small share of clonotypes was detected in both CD4 and CD8 compartments, with the overlap likely arising from convergent recombination. Computational filtering was needed because FACS-sorted repertoires could contain abundant contaminating clonotypes from the bulk population. The study included only a couple of donors, which limits how far the findings can be generalized. After the booster, most of the clones that had expanded following primary vaccination were detected again (roughly 96% of CD4 and more than 85% of CD8), which suggests that memory was broadly maintained.

Interpreted using the paper, the treatment or condition label stands for: live attenuated yellow fever vaccine strain. Two biological replicates of bulk PBMCs were collected at each blood-draw timepoint. PBMCs were isolated from peripheral blood using a standard Ficoll-Paque protocol. TriZol was used to extract RNA from bulk PBMCs, CD4 and CD8 fractions, and dextramer-positive and dextramer-negative fractions. The CDR3, from cysteine to phenylalanine, totals 16 residues. The entry retains the CDR3 DNA only, 48 bases that are in frame from base 1. V has 3 bases trimmed and J has 4 bases trimmed; junction bases matching no gene number 4. The germline V gene supplies CDR1 SGHAT and CDR2 FQNNGV. TCR cDNA was made using 5'RACE template switching, a step that added a universal primer site and unique molecular identifiers. Priming for cDNA synthesis came from both the TCR alpha and TCR beta constant segments. Library amplification used two PCR steps, and the second PCR step added sample barcodes and sequencing adapters. Sequencing of libraries was performed on Illumina HiSeq 2500 (2x100 bp) or NovaSeq (2x150 bp). Concerning the study's data processing: MIGEC was used to demultiplex reads and collapse the reads into UMI consensus sequences, and MiXCR was used for V(D)J alignment. Vaccine-responding clonotypes were defined with edgeR using replicate PBMC samples, requiring FDR below 0.01 and a log2 fold change above 5 up to day 15. CD4 or CD8 identity was assigned to each bulk clonotype according to whether the clonotype was present at higher abundance in the sequenced CD4 repertoire or the sequenced CD8 repertoire. The public reads were quality trimmed at Q25 with fastp and then assembled into clones with MiXCR by TCRdb, keeping productive beta chains. Rows with a matching CDR3 protein are joined into one entry that keeps the most common DNA and genes. TCRdb, not the authors, supplied the V and J calls. The sample table shows a few hundred thousand distinct CDR3 sequences, and over 8% are seen once. In total, the top ten clones hold more than 15% of the sample.

This clonotype was counted between two and nine times. Its cognate antigen has yet to be identified. Per-base quality was not reported, and no clone a single base away is much larger than it. Sequences were derived from PBMCs, sampled on the day of the first yellow fever vaccination. This TCR derives from a man in his late teens or twenties who received the YFV17D yellow fever vaccine. The sequence joins TRBV11-2 to TRBJ2-2; the junction holds 11 bases that match TRBD2. The CDR3 region reads CASSFLAGGPTGELFF. DNA sequence: TGTGCCAGCAGCTTCCTAGCGGGGGGCCCCACCGGGGAGCTGTTTTTT. Where the CDR3 stops, the reference TRBV11-2 and TRBJ2-2 genes take over; the full variable domain is EAGVAQSPRYKIIEKRQSVAFWCNPISGHATLYWYQQILGQGPKLLIQFQNNGVVDDSQLPKDRFSAERLKGVDSTLKIQPAKLEDSAVYLCASSFLAGGPTGELFFGEGSRLTVL.